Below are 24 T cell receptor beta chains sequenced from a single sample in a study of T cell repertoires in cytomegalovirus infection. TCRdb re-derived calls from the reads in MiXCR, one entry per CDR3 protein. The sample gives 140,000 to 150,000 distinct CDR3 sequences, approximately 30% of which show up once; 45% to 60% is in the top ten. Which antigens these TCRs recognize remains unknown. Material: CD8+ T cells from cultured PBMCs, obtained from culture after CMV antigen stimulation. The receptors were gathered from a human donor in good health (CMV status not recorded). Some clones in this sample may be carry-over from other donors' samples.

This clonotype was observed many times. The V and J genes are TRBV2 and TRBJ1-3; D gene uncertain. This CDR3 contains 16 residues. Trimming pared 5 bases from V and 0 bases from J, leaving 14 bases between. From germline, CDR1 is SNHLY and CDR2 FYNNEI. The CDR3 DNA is TGTGCCAGCAGTTGGGCCACTCCCACCTCTGGAAACACCATATATTTT. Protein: CASSWATPTSGNTIYF.

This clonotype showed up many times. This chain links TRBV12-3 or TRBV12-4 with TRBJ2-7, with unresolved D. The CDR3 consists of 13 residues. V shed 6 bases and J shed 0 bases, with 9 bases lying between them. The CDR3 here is CASRPHLSYEQYF. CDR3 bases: TGTGCCAGCAGGCCACACCTCTCCTACGAGCAGTACTTC.

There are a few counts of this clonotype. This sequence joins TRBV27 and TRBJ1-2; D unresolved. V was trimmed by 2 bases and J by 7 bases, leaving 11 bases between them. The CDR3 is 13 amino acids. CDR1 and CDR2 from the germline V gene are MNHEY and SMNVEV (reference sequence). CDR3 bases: TGTGCCAGCAGTTTAGGTCCGTCTGCTGGCTACACCTTC. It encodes CASSLGPSAGYTF.

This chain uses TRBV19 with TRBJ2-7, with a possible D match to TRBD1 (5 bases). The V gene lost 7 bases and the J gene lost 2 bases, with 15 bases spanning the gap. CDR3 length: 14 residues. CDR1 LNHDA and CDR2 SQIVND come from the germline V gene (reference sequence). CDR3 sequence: CASTPVLGPYEQYF. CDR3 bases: TGTGCCAGTACCCCGGTGTTGGGGCCCTACGAGCAGTACTTC.

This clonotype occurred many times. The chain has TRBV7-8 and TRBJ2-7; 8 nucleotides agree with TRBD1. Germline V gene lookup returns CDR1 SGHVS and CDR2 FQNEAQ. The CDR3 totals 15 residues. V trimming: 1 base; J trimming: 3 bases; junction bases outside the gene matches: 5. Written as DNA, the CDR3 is TGTGCCAGCAGCTTAGGAACAGGGGGTTACTACGAGCAGTACTTC. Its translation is CASSLGTGGYYEQYF. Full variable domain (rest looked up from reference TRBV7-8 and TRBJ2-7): GAGVSQSPRYKVAKRGQDVALRCDPISGHVSLFWYQQALGQGPEFLTYFQNEAQLDKSGLPSDRFFAERPEGSVSTLKIQRTQQEDSAVYLCASSLGTGGYYEQYFGPGTRLTVT.

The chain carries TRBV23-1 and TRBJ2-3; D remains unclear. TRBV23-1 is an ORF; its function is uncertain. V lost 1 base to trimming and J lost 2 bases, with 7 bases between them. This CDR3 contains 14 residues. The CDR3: CASSQLAHTDTQYF. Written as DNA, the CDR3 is TGCGCCAGCAGTCAATTGGCCCACACAGATACGCAGTATTTT.

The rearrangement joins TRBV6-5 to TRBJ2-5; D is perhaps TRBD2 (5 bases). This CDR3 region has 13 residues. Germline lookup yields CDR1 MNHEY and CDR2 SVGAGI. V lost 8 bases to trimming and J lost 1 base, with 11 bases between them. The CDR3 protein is CASGGQPQETQYF. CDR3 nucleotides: TGTGCCAGCGGAGGTCAGCCCCAAGAGACCCAGTACTTC.

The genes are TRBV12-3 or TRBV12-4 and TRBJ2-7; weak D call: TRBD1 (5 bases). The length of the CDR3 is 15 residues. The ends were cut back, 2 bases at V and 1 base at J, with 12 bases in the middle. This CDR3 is CASSLWTLNSYEQYF. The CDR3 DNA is TGTGCCAGCAGTTTATGGACACTTAATTCCTACGAGCAGTACTTC.

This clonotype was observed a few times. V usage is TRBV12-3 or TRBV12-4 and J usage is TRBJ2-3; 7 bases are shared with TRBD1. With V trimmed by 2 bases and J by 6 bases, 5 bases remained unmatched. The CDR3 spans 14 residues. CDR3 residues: CASSLLAGGDTQYF. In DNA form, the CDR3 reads TGTGCCAGCAGTTTACTGGCAGGGGGTGATACGCAGTATTTT.

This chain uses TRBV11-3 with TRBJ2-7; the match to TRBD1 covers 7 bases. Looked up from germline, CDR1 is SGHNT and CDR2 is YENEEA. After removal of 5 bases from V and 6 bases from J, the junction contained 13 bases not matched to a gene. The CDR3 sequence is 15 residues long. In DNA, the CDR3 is TGTGCCAGCAGCCACGCCGAGGACAGGCCAGCCGAGCAGTACTTC. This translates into CASSHAEDRPAEQYF.

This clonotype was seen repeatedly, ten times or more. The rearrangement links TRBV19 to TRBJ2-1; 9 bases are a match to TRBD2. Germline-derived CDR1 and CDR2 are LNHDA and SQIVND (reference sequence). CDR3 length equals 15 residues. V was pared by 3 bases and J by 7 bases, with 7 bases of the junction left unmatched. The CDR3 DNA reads TGTGCCAGTAGTATTTCTGCTAGCGGGGTTAATGAGCAGTTCTTC. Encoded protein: CASSISASGVNEQFF. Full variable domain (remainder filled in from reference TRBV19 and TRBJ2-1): DGGITQSPKYLFRKEGQNVTLSCEQNLNHDAMYWYRQDPGQGLRLIYYSQIVNDFQKGDIAEGYSVSREKKESFPLTVTSAQKNPTAFYLCASSISASGVNEQFFGPGTRLTVL.

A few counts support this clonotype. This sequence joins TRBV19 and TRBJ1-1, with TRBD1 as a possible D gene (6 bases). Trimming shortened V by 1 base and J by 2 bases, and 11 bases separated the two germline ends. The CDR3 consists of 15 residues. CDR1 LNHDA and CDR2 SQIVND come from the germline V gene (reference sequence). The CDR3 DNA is TGTGCCAGTAGTATAGTCGGCAGGGGAAACACTGAAGCTTTCTTT. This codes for CASSIVGRGNTEAFF.

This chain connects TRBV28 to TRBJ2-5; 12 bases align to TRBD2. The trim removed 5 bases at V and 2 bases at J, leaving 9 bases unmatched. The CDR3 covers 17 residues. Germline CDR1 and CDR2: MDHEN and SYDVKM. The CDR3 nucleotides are TGTGCCAGCAGTGAATGGACTAGCGGGGAGAAACAAGAGACCCAGTACTTC. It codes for CASSEWTSGEKQETQYF.

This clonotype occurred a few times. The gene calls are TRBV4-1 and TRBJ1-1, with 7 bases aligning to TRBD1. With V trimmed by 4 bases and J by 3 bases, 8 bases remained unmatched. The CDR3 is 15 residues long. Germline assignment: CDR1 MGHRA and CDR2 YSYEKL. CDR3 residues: CASSPRQGGDTEAFF. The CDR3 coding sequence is TGCGCCAGCAGCCCGAGACAGGGAGGGGACACTGAAGCTTTCTTT.

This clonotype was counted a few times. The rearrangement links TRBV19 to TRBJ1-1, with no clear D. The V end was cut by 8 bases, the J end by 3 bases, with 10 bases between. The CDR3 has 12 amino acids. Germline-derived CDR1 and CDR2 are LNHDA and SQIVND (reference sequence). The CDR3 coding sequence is TGTGCCAGTGCTAACCGGGACACTGAAGCTTTCTTT. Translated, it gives CASANRDTEAFF.

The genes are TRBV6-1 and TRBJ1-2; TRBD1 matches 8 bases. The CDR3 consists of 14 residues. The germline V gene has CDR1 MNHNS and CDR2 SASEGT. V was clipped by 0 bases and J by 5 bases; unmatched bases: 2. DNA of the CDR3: TGTGCCAGCAGTGAAGCCGGACAGGGTTATGGCTACACCTTC. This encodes CASSEAGQGYGYTF.

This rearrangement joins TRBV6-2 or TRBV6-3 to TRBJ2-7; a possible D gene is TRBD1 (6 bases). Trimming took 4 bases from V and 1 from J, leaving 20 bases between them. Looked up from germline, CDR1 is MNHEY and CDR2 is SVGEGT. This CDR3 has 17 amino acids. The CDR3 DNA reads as TGTGCCAGCAGTTTAATGACAGGCTGGGACGAATCCTACGAGCAGTACTTC. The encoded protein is CASSLMTGWDESYEQYF.

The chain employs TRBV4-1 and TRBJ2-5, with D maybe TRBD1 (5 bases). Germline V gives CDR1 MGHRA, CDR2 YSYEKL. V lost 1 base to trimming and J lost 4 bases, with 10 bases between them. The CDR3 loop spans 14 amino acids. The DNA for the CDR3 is TGCGCCAGCAGCCAAGGGGCAGGGATAGAGACCCAGTACTTC. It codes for CASSQGAGIETQYF.

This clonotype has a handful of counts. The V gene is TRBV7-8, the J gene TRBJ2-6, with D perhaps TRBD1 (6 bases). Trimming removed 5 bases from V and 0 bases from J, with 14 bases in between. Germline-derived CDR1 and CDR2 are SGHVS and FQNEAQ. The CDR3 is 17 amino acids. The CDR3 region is CASSTGTLSSGANVLTF. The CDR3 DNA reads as TGTGCCAGCAGCACCGGGACACTGAGCTCTGGGGCCAACGTCCTGACTTTC.

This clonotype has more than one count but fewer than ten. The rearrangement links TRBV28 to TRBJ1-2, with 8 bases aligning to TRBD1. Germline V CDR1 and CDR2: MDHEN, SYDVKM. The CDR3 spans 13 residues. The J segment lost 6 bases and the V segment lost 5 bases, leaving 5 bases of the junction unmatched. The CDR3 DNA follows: TGTGCCAGCAGTGCGTGGACAGGGCATGGCTACACCTTC. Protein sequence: CASSAWTGHGYTF.

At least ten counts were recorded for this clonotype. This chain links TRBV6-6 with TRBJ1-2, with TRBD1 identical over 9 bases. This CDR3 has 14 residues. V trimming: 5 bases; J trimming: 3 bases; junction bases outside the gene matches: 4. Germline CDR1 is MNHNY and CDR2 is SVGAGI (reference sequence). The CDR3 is CASSPGDRDYGYTF. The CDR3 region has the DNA TGTGCCAGCAGTCCTGGGGACAGGGACTATGGCTACACCTTC.

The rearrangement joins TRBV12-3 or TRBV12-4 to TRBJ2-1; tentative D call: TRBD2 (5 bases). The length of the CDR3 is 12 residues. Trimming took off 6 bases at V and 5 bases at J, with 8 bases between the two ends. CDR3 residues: CASSPGNNEQFF. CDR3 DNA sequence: TGTGCCAGCAGCCCGGGGAACAATGAGCAGTTCTTC.

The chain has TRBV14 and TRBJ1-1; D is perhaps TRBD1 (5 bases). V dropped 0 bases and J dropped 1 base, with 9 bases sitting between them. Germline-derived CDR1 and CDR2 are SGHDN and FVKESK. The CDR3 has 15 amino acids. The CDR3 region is CASSQEGGENTEAFF. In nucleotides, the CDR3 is TGTGCCAGCAGCCAAGAGGGGGGGGAGAACACTGAAGCTTTCTTT.

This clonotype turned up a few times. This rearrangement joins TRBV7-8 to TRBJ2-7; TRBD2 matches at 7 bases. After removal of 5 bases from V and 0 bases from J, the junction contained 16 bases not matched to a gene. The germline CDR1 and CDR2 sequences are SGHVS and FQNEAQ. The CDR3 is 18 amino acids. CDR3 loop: CASSHIRYGGIGSYEQYF. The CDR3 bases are TGTGCCAGCAGCCATATTCGGTACGGGGGGATAGGCTCCTACGAGCAGTACTTC. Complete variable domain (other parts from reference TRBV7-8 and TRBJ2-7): GAGVSQSPRYKVAKRGQDVALRCDPISGHVSLFWYQQALGQGPEFLTYFQNEAQLDKSGLPSDRFFAERPEGSVSTLKIQRTQQEDSAVYLCASSHIRYGGIGSYEQYFGPGTRLTVT.